This section outlines one T cell receptor (beta chain) sequence together with its context. The antigen it recognizes is unknown. These reads were obtained on a NextSeq 550. The Human TCR Profiling Kit (MiLaboratory) was used to prepare UMI-labeled 5' RACE TRB cDNA libraries. The full amount of extracted RNA was used for cDNA synthesis, and the full amount of resulting cDNA was used for PCR amplification. Libraries were prepared in parallel with an identical number of PCR cycles. The original methods were these. With a requirement of at least two reads per UMI, MIGEC and MiXCR extracted about 50,000 +/- 10,000 unique UMI-labeled TRB cDNA molecules per library. On average, around 40,000 +/- 10,000 functional in-frame TRB CDR3 nucleotide clonotypes lacking stop codons were found per library. After downsampling to 5000 UMI-labeled TRB molecules per sample, diversity metrics, including normalized Shannon-Wiener and Chao1, were computed in VDJtools. VDJtools was used to calculate clonotype-size-weighted physicochemical properties of the central five CDR3 residues, namely interaction energy, strength, volume and Kidera factor 4. Reprocessed by TCRdb, the reads give a single entry per CDR3 protein sequence, without DNA. In this record, the V and J calls reflect TCRdb's handling and not the investigators' own analysis. The table for this sample shows 120,000 to 150,000 distinct CDR3 sequences. Jointly, the top ten make up about 0.27% of the sample.

This sample is part of a study of CXCR3-negative and CXCR3-positive naive CD8 T cells (dated by TCRdb to about 2019). Background on the whole study: Roughly 150 million TRB reads were obtained in total, roughly 1.5 +/- 0.3 million reads per library. Diversity and physicochemical repertoire analyses were performed on about ten donors pooled from two independent experiments. TRBV-TRBJ cluster analysis included naive subsets from several donors and memory cells from 3 donors. Overall study outcomes, separate from this receptor: Because surface CD5, which is linked to self-reactivity in mice, was comparable between the naive subsets, TCR interaction strength was also inferred from TRB CDR3 physicochemical properties. Because CXCR3 expression was partially decreased after cryopreservation, freshly isolated PBMCs were used for most assays. TRBV-TRBJ usage was similar between naive CXCR3-negative and CXCR3-positive cells from the same donor, while memory cells showed distinct patterns. TRB CDR3s from CXCR3-positive naive cells showed higher hydrophobicity (lower Kidera factor 4), lower energy, and higher strength and volume indices than CXCR3-negative naive cells. Repertoire diversity was comparably high in both naive subsets but much lower in memory CD8+ T cells.

For CDR1 and CDR2, the germline V gene lists MNHEY and SVGEGT. Its CDR3 holds 14 amino acids, cysteine through phenylalanine. No coding sequence is recorded. Each CD8+ T cell subset was flow-sorted in triplicate, and 300,000 to 350,000 cells per subset were placed directly into RLT lysis buffer. To exclude memory contaminants, naive CD8+ T cells were stringently defined as CD45RO-CCR7+CD27+CD95-. Peripheral blood mononuclear cells were isolated from buffy coats using standard density gradient centrifugation. A FACSAria III was used to flow-sort naive CD8+ T cells into CXCR3-negative and CXCR3-positive populations. An RNeasy Mini Kit was used to extract total RNA from the sorted cells.

Sequenced material: naive CXCR3+ CD8+ T cells from blood. In the paper's terms, the cell subset or site label means: CD45RO-CCR7+CD27+CD95- naive CD8+ T cells expressing CXCR3 (TNR3+). The chain employs TRBV6-2 or TRBV6-3 and TRBJ1-1. The TCR originated in a human donor in good health. Some clones in this sample may be carry-over from other donors' samples. For the CDR3, the sequence is CASTKGGYDTEAFF.